The 20 T cell receptor beta chains presented below share a single source sample, sequenced in a study of cytomegalovirus exposure and HLA in healthy donors. Primers: 60 Vbeta forward and 13 Jbeta reverse. Clones were read by immunoSEQ multiplex PCR, and TCRdb kept only the in-frame ones, dropping some. The top ten clones hold more than 7% of a sample with over 60,000 clones, around 79% of them seen once. The sample comprised PBMCs. Every receptor here comes from a woman aged 25 to 45 in good health and CMV-seropositive.

V and J are TRBV11-2 and TRBJ2-7; no reliable D call. Trimming took off 1 base at V and 0 bases at J, with 7 bases between the two ends. The CDR3 extends over 14 amino acids. Germline CDR1 SGHAT, CDR2 FQNNGV. CDR3 sequence reads: CASSLGIDSYEQYF. As DNA, the CDR3 is TGTGCCAGCAGCTTAGGAATAGACTCCTACGAGCAGTACTTC. The variable domain in full, with the rest retrieved from reference TRBV11-2 and TRBJ2-7, is EAGVAQSPRYKIIEKRQSVAFWCNPISGHATLYWYQQILGQGPKLLIQFQNNGVVDDSQLPKDRFSAERLKGVDSTLKIQPAKLEDSAVYLCASSLGIDSYEQYFGPGTRLTVT.

The genes are TRBV2 and TRBJ1-1, with D tentatively TRBD1 (6 bases). Germline V gene sequence: CDR1 SNHLY, CDR2 FYNNEI. There are 14 residues in the CDR3. V dropped 4 bases and J dropped 2 bases, with 11 bases sitting between them. Here the CDR3 reads CASSARQANTEAFF. The CDR3 DNA follows: TGTGCCAGCAGTGCACGACAGGCAAACACTGAAGCTTTCTTT.

This chain uses TRBV5-6 with TRBJ1-2; D is ambiguous. CDR1 and CDR2 from the germline V gene are SGHDT and YYEEEE. Trimming pared 4 bases from V and 2 bases from J, leaving 9 bases between. CDR3 length: 13 amino acids. The CDR3 loop is CASSKDKNYGYTF. The CDR3 bases are TGTGCCAGCAGCAAAGACAAGAACTATGGCTACACCTTC.

This clone was picked up a small number of times. The chain uses TRBV19 and TRBJ2-1, with D unclear. Germline V gives CDR1 LNHDA, CDR2 SQIVND (reference sequence). Trimming took off 4 bases at V and 7 bases at J, with 11 bases between the two ends. This CDR3 is 13 amino acids long. CDR3 in DNA: TGTGCCAGTAGTAACCCTCCTAGTAATGAGCAGTTCTTC. Translating gives CASSNPPSNEQFF.

V gene TRBV6-6 combines with J gene TRBJ1-3; D is perhaps TRBD1 (5 bases). The CDR3 is 14 residues long. Germline CDR1 MNHNY, CDR2 SVGAGI (reference sequence). The V end was cut by 2 bases, the J end by 2 bases, with 7 bases between. The CDR3 sequence: CASSYGAPGNTIYF. The CDR3 bases are TGTGCCAGCAGTTACGGGGCCCCTGGAAACACCATATATTTT.

V usage is TRBV7-2 and J usage is TRBJ1-3; a possible D gene is TRBD1 (6 bases). V lost 3 bases and J 0 bases, leaving 12 bases between the germline ends. Germline assignment: CDR1 SGHTA and CDR2 FQGNSA. The CDR3 loop spans 16 amino acids. The CDR3 DNA reads TGTGCCAGCAGCTTCTACCCGGACAGCTCTGGAAACACCATATATTTT. Its translation: CASSFYPDSSGNTIYF. The variable domain in full, with the rest retrieved from reference TRBV7-2 and TRBJ1-3, is GAGVSQSPSNKVTEKGKDVELRCDPISGHTALYWYRQSLGQGLEFLIYFQGNSAPDKSGLPSDRFSAERTGGSVSTLTIQRTQQEDSAVYLCASSFYPDSSGNTIYFGEGSWLTVV.

In regard to this clone: The sample carries other DNA sequences with the same CDR3. This chain links TRBV9 with TRBJ2-7, with 7 bases lining up with TRBD2. CDR1 SGDLS and CDR2 YYNGEE come from the germline V gene. The V gene end was trimmed by 3 bases and the J gene end by 4 bases; junction bases not matched to a gene: 4. The CDR3 contains 13 residues. The CDR3 here is CASSAGGSYEQYF. The CDR3 nucleotides are TGTGCCAGCAGCGCCGGCGGGAGTTACGAGCAGTACTTC.

CDR3 sequence reads: CATSRDLGQGGTQYF. CDR3 coding DNA: TGTGCCACCAGCAGAGATCTCGGGCAGGGAGGGACCCAGTACTTC. The V gene is TRBV15, the J gene TRBJ2-5; tentatively, D is TRBD2 (6 bases). Between the trimmed V and J ends, which lost 0 bases and 7 bases, there was a span of 15 bases. CDR3 length equals 15 residues. CDR1 and CDR2 (germline): LNHNV, YYDKDF (reference sequence).

The chain has TRBV6-1 and TRBJ1-6, with 9 bases identical to TRBD1. Germline V CDR1 and CDR2: MNHNS, SASEGT. V was pared by 5 bases and J by 7 bases, with 6 bases of the junction left unmatched. This CDR3 is built from 15 residues. As DNA, the CDR3 is TGTGCCAGCAGTTTCACAGGGGGCAAAAATTCACCCCTCCACTTT. Its protein product is CASSFTGGKNSPLHF.

The chain uses TRBV7-2 and TRBJ1-1, with a possible D match to TRBD1 (5 bases). This CDR3 spans 15 amino acids. Germline-derived CDR1 and CDR2 are SGHTA and FQGNSA. V was cut by 5 bases and J by 0 bases, with 13 bases left in between. The CDR3 reads CASSTRRGVNTEAFF. Written as DNA, the CDR3 is TGTGCCAGCAGCACTCGCCGGGGGGTGAACACTGAAGCTTTCTTT.

The V gene is TRBV30, the J gene TRBJ1-2, with D perhaps matching TRBD1 (5 bases). Germline V gene sequence: CDR1 GTSNPN, CDR2 SVGIG (reference sequence). Trimming took 2 bases from V and 8 from J, leaving 12 bases between them. The CDR3 extends over 12 amino acids. CDR3 region: CAWSSGGKGYTF. CDR3 in DNA: TGTGCCTGGAGTTCCGGGGGAAAAGGCTACACCTTC.

The chain is built from TRBV10-3 and TRBJ1-6; D gene ambiguous. The CDR3 length is 14 residues. The V and J ends lost 8 bases and 9 bases respectively, with 17 bases between them. The germline V gene has CDR1 ENHRY and CDR2 SYGVKD. The CDR3 protein is CAIGSAREGSPLHF. Here the CDR3 DNA reads TGTGCCATCGGGTCGGCGAGGGAGGGTTCACCCCTCCACTTT.

The V and J genes are TRBV10-3 and TRBJ2-7, with D tentatively TRBD2 (6 bases). The CDR3 is 16 amino acids. Germline V gene lookup returns CDR1 ENHRY and CDR2 SYGVKD. V gave up 0 bases and J gave up 4 bases, with 16 bases separating them. The CDR3 nucleotides read TGTGCCATCAGTGAGTCGGGCGGAGGAGCGGGTTACGAGCAGTACTTC. Encoded protein: CAISESGGGAGYEQYF.

This chain connects TRBV2 to TRBJ2-4; 9 nucleotides line up with TRBD2. J gave up 4 bases and V 4 bases, and 5 bases lay outside the gene matches. In germline, CDR1 is SNHLY, CDR2 FYNNEI. CDR3 length: 15 residues. CDR3 sequence reads: CASSGPLAGKNIQYF. The CDR3 DNA reads as TGTGCCAGCAGTGGGCCTCTAGCGGGAAAAAACATTCAGTACTTC.

The V gene is TRBV27, the J gene TRBJ2-1, with 9 bases identical to TRBD2. Germline V lookup: CDR1 MNHEY, CDR2 SMNVEV (reference sequence). The CDR3 loop spans 15 amino acids. Unmatched junction bases numbered 6, after V lost 3 bases and J lost 6 bases. CDR3 in DNA: TGTGCCAGCAGTTTGAGAAGCGGGAGGCGCAATGAGCAGTTCTTC. Translated: CASSLRSGRRNEQFF.

The genes are TRBV6-5 and TRBJ2-7; D possibly corresponds to TRBD2 (6 bases). The V end lost 6 bases, the J end lost 6 bases, and 15 bases lay between the germline ends. Looked up from germline, CDR1 is MNHEY and CDR2 is SVGAGI. CDR3 length: 13 amino acids. CDR3 DNA sequence: TGTGCCAGCAGCCAATGGAGGGCGGGCGAGCAGTACTTC. Its protein product is CASSQWRAGEQYF.

The gene calls are TRBV28 and TRBJ2-5, with 7 bases that match TRBD2. This CDR3 has 20 amino acids. V dropped 4 bases and J dropped 0; count of bases not matched to a gene: 20. Germline lookup yields CDR1 MDHEN and CDR2 SYDVKM. The CDR3 reads CASSSLVIQRGKDYQETQYF. CDR3 nucleotides: TGTGCCAGCAGTTCCCTAGTTATACAGCGGGGCAAGGACTACCAAGAGACCCAGTACTTC.

The CDR3 region is CASSAPGGVEAFF. The DNA for the CDR3 is TGTGCCAGCAGCGCACCAGGGGGAGTAGAAGCTTTCTTT. The chain couples TRBV9 to TRBJ1-1; TRBD1 matches at 7 bases. V was pared by 3 bases and J by 8 bases, with 7 bases of the junction left unmatched. The germline CDR1 and CDR2 sequences are SGDLS and YYNGEE. CDR3 length: 13 residues.

This rearrangement joins TRBV7-2 to TRBJ2-7, with a weak D call TRBD2 (5 bases). Per germline, CDR1 SGHTA and CDR2 FQGNSA. Trimming took 4 bases from V and 3 from J, leaving 16 bases between them. This CDR3 region has 15 residues. CDR3 in amino acids: CASSYHPGVNYEQYF. The CDR3 nucleotides are TGTGCCAGCAGCTACCATCCCGGGGTAAACTACGAGCAGTACTTC.

This clone was seen just once. J is TRBJ1-2 and V is TRBV11-3, with 8 bases fitting TRBD1. CDR1 and CDR2 (germline): SGHNT, YENEEA. J was trimmed by 8 bases and V by 5 bases; bases with no gene match: 7. CDR3 length: 13 amino acids. CDR3 sequence reads: CASSASGGSGYTF. The CDR3 DNA sequence: TGTGCCAGCAGCGCCTCAGGGGGCTCGGGCTACACCTTC.